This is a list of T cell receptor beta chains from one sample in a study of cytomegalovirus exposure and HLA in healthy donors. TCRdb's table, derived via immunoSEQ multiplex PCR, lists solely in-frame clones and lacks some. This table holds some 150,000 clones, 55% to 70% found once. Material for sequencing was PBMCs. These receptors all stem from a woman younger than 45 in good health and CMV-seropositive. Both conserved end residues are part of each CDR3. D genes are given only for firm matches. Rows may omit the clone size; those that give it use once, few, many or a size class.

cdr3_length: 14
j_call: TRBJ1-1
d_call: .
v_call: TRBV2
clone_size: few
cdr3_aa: CASRNPSGGLEAFF
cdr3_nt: TGTGCCAGCAGAAACCCCTCCGGAGGGCTAGAAGCTTTCTTT

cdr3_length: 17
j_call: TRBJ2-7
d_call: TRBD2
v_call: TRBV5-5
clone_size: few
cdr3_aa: CASSLTARTSGTYEQYF
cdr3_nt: TGTGCCAGCAGCTTGACCGCAAGGACTAGCGGTACCTACGAGCAGTACTTC

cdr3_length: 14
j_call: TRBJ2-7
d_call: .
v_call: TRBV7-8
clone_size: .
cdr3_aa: CASSLGLAVYEQYF
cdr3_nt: TGTGCCAGCAGTTTAGGGTTAGCGGTCTACGAGCAGTACTTC

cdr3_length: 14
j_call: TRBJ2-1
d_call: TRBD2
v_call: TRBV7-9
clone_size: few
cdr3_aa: CASSVSGIGNEQFF
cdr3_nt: TGTGCCAGCAGCGTTAGCGGGATAGGCAATGAGCAGTTCTTC

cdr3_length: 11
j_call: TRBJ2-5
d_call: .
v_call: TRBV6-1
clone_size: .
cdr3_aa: CASSAPETQYF
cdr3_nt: TGTGCCAGCAGTGCCCCGGAGACCCAGTACTTC

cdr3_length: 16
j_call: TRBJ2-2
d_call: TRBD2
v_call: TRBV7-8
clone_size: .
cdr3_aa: CASSARTSNDPGELFF
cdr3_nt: TGTGCCAGCAGCGCAAGGACTAGTAACGACCCCGGGGAGCTGTTTTTT

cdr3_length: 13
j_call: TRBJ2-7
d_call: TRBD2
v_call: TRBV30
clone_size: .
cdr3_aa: CAWNRLASHEQYF
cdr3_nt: TGTGCCTGGAATCGACTAGCTTCCCACGAGCAGTACTTC

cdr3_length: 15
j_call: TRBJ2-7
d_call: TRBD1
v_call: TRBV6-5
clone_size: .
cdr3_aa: CASRNPGQGSDEQYF
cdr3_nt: TGTGCCAGCAGGAACCCGGGACAGGGGAGTGACGAGCAGTACTTC

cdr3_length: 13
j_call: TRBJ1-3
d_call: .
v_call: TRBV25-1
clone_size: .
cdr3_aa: CASSRDSGNTIYF
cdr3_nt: TGTGCCAGCAGCAGGGACTCTGGAAACACCATATATTTT

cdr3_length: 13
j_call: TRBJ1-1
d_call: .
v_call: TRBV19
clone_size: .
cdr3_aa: CASGGQGNTEAFF
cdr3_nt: TGTGCCAGCGGGGGGCAGGGGAACACTGAAGCTTTCTTT

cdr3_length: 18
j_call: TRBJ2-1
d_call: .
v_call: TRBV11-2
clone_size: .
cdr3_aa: CASSLEGARISSYNEQFF
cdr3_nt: TGTGCCAGCAGCTTAGAGGGGGCGCGAATCAGCTCCTACAATGAGCAGTTCTTC

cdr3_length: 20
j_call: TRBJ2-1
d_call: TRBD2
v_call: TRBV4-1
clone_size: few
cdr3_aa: CASSQVSGLLSGSSYNEQFF
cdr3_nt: TGCGCCAGCAGCCAAGTGTCCGGACTCCTTAGCGGGAGCTCCTACAATGAGCAGTTCTTC

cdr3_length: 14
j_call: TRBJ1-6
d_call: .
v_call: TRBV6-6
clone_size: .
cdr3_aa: CASIGASRNSPLHF
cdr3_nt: TGTGCCAGCATTGGGGCATCCAGGAATTCACCCCTCCACTTT

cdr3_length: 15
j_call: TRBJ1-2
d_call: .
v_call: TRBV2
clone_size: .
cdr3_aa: CASRETGAYTYGYTF
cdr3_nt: TGTGCCAGCAGAGAAACAGGAGCCTACACCTATGGCTACACCTTC

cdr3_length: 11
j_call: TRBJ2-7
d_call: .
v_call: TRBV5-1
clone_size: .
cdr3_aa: CASSSTYEQYF
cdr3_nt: TGCGCCAGCAGCTCCACCTACGAGCAGTACTTC

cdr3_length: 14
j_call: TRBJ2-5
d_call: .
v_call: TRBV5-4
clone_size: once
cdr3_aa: CASSLRDGSETQYF
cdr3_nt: TGTGCCAGCAGCTTGCGGGACGGGAGTGAGACCCAGTACTTC

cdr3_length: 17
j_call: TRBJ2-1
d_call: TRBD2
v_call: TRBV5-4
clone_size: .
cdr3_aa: CASSLSRLGLADNEQFF
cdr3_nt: TGTGCCAGCAGCTTATCGCGTCTGGGACTAGCGGACAATGAGCAGTTCTTC

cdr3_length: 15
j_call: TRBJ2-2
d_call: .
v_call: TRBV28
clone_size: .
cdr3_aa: CASSQGTSSTGELFF
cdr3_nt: TGTGCCAGCAGCCAAGGGACATCCAGCACCGGGGAGCTGTTTTTT

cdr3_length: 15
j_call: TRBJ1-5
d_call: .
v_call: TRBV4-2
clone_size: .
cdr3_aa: CASSQEAGGGQPQHF
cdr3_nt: TGTGCCAGCAGCCAAGAAGCGGGGGGCGGGCAGCCCCAGCATTTT

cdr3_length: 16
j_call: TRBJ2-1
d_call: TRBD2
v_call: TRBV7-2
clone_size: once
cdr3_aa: CASSLVLGLSYNEQFF
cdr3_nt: TGTGCCAGCAGCTTAGTTTTGGGACTATCCTACAATGAGCAGTTCTTC

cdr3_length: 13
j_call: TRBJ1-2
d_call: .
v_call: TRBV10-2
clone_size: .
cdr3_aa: CASTTGGNYGYTF
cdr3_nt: TGCGCCAGCACCACCGGCGGGAACTATGGCTACACCTTC

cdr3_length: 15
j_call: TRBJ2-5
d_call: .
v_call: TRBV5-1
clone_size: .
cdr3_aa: CASSLVGTREETQYF
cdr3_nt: TGCGCCAGCAGCTTGGTAGGGACACGAGAAGAGACCCAGTACTTC

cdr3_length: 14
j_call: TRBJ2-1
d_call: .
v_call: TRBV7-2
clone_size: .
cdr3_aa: CASTPGWQNNEQFF
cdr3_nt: TGTGCCAGCACCCCTGGCTGGCAAAACAATGAGCAGTTCTTC

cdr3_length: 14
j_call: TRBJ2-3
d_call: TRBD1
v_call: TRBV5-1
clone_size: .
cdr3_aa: CASSKTGNTDTQYF
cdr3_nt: TGCGCCAGCAGCAAGACAGGGAACACAGATACGCAGTATTTT

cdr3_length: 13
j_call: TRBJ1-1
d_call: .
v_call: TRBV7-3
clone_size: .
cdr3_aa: CASSPRSGTEAFF
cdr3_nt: TGTGCCAGCAGCCCCCGGTCGGGGACTGAAGCTTTCTTT

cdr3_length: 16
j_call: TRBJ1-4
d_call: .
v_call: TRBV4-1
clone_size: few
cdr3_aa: CASREVGAQVNEKLFF
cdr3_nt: TGCGCCAGCAGGGAAGTGGGGGCGCAAGTTAATGAAAAACTGTTTTTT

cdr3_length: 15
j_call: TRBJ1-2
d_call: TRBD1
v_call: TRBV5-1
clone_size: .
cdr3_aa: CASSLAGTGYYGYTF
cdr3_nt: TGCGCCAGCAGCTTGGCCGGGACAGGATACTATGGCTACACCTTC

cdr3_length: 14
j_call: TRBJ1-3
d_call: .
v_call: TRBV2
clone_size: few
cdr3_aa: CASSITVSGNTIYF
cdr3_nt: TGTGCCAGCAGTATTACGGTGTCTGGAAACACCATATATTTT

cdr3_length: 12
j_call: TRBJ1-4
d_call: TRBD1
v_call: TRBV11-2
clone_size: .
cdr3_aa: CASSLGGQGLFF
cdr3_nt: TGTGCCAGCAGCTTAGGGGGACAGGGGCTGTTTTTT

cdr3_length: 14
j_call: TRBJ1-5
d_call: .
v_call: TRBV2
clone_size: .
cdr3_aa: CASRGPGSNQPQHF
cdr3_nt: TGTGCCAGCCGAGGGCCTGGAAGCAATCAGCCCCAGCATTTT

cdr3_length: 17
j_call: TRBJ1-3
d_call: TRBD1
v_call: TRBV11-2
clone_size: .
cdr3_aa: CASSPRTGGPSGNTIYF
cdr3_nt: TGTGCCAGCAGCCCCCGGACAGGGGGCCCCTCTGGAAACACCATATATTTT

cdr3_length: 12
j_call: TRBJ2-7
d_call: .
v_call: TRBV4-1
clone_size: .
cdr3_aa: CASSQDQGEQYF
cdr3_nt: TGCGCCAGCAGCCAAGATCAGGGCGAGCAGTACTTC

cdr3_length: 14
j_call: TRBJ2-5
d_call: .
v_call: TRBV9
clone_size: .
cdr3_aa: CASSPQEGGETQYF
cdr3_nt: TGTGCCAGCAGCCCCCAGGAGGGCGGAGAGACCCAGTACTTC

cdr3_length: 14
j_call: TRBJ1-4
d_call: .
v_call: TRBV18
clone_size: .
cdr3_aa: CASSPAALGEKLFF
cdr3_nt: TGTGCCAGCTCACCAGCGGCATTGGGTGAAAAACTGTTTTTT

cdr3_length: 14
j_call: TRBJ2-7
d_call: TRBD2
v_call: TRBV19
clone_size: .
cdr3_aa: CASSMSSGSYEQYF
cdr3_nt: TGTGCCAGTAGTATGTCTAGCGGGAGCTACGAGCAGTACTTC

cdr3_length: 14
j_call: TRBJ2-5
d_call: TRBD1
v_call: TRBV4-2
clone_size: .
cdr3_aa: CASSQGTGTETQYF
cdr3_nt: TGTGCCAGCAGCCAGGGGACAGGGACGGAGACCCAGTACTTC

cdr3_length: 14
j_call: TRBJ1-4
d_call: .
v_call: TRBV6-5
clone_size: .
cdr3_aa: CASSSYDGNEKLFF
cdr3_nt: TGTGCCAGCAGTTCCTACGACGGGAATGAAAAACTGTTTTTT

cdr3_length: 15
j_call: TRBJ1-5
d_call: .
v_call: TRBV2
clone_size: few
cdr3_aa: CASSGALPSNQPQHF
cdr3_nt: TGTGCCAGCAGTGGGGCGCTCCCAAGCAATCAGCCCCAGCATTTT

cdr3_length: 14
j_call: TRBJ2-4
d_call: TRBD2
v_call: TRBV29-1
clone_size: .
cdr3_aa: CSVISSRGGGIQYF
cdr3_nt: TGCAGCGTTATCTCGTCGCGGGGGGGCGGCATTCAGTACTTC

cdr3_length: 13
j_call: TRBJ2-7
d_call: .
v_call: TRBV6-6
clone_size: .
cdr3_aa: CASSYSGGGEQYF
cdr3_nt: TGTGCCAGCAGTTACTCGGGGGGTGGTGAGCAGTACTTC

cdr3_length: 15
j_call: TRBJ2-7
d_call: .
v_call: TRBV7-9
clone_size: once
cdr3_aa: CASSFGVTVDYEQYF
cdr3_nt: TGTGCCAGCAGCTTTGGCGTCACAGTGGACTACGAGCAGTACTTC

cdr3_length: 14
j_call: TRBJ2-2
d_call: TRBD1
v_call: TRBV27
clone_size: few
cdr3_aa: CASAGTGYTGELFF
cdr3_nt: TGTGCCAGCGCAGGGACAGGGTACACCGGGGAGCTGTTTTTT

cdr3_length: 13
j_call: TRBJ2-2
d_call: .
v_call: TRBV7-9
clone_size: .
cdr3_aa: CASSFQTDGELFF
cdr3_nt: TGTGCCAGCAGCTTTCAAACTGACGGGGAGCTGTTTTTT

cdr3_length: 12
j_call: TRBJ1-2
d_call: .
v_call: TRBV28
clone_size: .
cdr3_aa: CASSQQGYDYTF
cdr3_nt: TGTGCCAGCAGTCAACAGGGTTATGACTACACCTTC

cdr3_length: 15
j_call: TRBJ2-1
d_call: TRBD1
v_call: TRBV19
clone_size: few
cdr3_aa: CASRMTGPSRNEQFF
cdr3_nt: TGTGCCAGTAGGATGACAGGGCCTTCTCGCAATGAGCAGTTCTTC

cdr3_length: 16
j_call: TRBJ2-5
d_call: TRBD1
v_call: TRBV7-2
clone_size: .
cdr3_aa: CASSLITGGLQETQYF
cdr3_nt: TGTGCCAGCAGCTTAATCACAGGGGGACTCCAAGAGACCCAGTACTTC

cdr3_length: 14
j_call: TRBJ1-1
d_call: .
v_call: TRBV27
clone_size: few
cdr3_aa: CASSFTNMNTEAFF
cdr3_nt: TGTGCCAGCAGTTTTACGAACATGAACACTGAAGCTTTCTTT

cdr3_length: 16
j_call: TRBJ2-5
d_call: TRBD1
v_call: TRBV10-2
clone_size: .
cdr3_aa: CASRGRPGQGRETQYF
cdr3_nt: TGCGCCAGCAGGGGAAGGCCGGGACAGGGGCGAGAGACCCAGTACTTC

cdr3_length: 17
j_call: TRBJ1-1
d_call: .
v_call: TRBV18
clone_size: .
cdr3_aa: CASSPYGQLTMNTEAFF
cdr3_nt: TGTGCCAGCTCACCCTACGGACAGCTAACCATGAACACTGAAGCTTTCTTT

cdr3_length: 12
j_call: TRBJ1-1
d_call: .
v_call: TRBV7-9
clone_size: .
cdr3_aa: CASSLAQTEAFF
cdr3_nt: TGTGCCAGCAGCTTAGCGCAGACTGAAGCTTTCTTT